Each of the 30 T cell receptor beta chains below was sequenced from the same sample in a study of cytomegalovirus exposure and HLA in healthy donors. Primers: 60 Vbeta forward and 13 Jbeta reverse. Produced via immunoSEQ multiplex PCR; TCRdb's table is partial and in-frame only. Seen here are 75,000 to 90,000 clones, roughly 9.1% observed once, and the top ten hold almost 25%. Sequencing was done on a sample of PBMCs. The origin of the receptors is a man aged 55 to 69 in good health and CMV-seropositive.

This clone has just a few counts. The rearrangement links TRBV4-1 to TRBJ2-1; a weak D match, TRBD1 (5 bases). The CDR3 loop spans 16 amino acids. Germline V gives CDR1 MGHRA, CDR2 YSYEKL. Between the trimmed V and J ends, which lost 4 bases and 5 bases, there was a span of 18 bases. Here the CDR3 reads CASSLGPNQGHNEQFF. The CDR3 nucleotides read TGCGCCAGCAGCCTTGGGCCTAACCAGGGCCACAATGAGCAGTTCTTC.

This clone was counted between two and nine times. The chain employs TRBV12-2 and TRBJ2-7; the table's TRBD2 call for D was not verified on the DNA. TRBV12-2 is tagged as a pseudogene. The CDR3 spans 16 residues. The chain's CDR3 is CASRRLRDPRMCEQYV. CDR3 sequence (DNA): TGTGCAAGTCGTCGATTGCGGGACCCCAGGATGTGTGAGCAGTACGTC.

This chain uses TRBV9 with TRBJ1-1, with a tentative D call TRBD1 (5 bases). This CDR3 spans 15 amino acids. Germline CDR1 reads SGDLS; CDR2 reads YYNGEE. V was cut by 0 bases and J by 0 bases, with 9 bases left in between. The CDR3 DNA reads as TGTGCCAGCAGCGTAGGGCCAGGGATGAACACTGAAGCTTTCTTT. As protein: CASSVGPGMNTEAFF.

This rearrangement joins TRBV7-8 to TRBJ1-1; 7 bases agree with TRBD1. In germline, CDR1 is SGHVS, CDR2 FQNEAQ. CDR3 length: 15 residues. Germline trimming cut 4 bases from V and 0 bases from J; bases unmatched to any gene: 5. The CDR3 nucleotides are TGTGCCAGCAGCTCGATGGACAGGCTGAACACTGAAGCTTTCTTT. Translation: CASSSMDRLNTEAFF.

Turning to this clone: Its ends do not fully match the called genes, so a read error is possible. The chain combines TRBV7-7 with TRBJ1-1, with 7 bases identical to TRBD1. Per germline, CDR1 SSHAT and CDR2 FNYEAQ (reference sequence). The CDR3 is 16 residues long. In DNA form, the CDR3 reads TGTGCTAGCAGCCCTTTAGCAGGAGGGGGCAACACTGAAGCTTTCTTT. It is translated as CASSPLAGGGNTEAFF.

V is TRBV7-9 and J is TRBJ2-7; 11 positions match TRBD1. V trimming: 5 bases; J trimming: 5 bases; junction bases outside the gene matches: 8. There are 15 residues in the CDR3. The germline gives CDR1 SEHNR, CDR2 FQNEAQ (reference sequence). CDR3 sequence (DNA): TGTGCCAGCAGCCCTCCAGGACAGGGGGCGCACGAGCAGTACTTC. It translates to CASSPPGQGAHEQYF.

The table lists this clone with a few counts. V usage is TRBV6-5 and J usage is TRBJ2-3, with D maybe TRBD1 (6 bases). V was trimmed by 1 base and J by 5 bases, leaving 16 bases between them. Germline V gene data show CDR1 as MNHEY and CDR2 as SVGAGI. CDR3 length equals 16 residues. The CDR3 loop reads CASSYWGPSRQDTQYF. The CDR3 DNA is TGTGCCAGCAGTTACTGGGGGCCTAGCCGTCAAGATACGCAGTATTTT.

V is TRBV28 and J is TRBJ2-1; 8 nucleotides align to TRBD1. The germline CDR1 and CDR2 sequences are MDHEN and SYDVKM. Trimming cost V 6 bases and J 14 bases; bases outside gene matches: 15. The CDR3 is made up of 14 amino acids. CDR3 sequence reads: CASRRPQGGGIEFF. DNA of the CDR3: TGTGCCAGCAGAAGACCACAGGGGGGTGGAATAGAGTTCTTC.

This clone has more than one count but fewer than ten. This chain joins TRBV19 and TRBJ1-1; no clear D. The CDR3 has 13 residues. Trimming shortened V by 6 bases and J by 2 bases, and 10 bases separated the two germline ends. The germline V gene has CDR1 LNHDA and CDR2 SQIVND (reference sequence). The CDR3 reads CASSQDPNTEAFF. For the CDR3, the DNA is TGTGCCAGTAGCCAGGATCCCAACACTGAAGCTTTCTTT. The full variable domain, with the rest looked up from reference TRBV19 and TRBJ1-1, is DGGITQSPKYLFRKEGQNVTLSCEQNLNHDAMYWYRQDPGQGLRLIYYSQIVNDFQKGDIAEGYSVSREKKESFPLTVTSAQKNPTAFYLCASSQDPNTEAFFGQGTRLTVV.

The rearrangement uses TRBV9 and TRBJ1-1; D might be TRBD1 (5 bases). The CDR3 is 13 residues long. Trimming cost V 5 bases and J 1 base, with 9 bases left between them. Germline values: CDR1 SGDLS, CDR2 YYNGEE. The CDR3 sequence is CASSKGSNTEAFF. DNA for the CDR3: TGTGCCAGCAGTAAGGGGTCGAACACTGAAGCTTTCTTT. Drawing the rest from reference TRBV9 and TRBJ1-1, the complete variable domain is DSGVTQTPKHLITATGQRVTLRCSPRSGDLSVYWYQQSLDQGLQFLIQYYNGEERAKGNILERFSAQQFPDLHSELNLSSLELGDSALYFCASSKGSNTEAFFGQGTRLTVV.

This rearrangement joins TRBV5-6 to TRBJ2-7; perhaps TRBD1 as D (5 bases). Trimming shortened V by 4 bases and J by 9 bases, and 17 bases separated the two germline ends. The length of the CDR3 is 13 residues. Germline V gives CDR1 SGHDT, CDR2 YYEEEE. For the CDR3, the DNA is TGTGCCAGCAGCCCCGGGCAGGGCATAGGGCAGTACGTC. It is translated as CASSPGQGIGQYV.

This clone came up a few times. CDR3 DNA sequence: TGCGCCAGCAGCTTGGCTGCGGGAGGGGTAACAGATACGCAGTATTTT. This gives the protein CASSLAAGGVTDTQYF. The chain uses TRBV5-1 and TRBJ2-3, with 9 bases that match TRBD2. Germline trimming cut 0 bases from V and 3 bases from J; bases unmatched to any gene: 5. The germline V gene has CDR1 SGHRS and CDR2 YFSETQ. CDR3 length: 16 residues. The variable domain in full, completed from reference TRBV5-1 and TRBJ2-3, reads KAGVTQTPRYLIKTRGQQVTLSCSPISGHRSVSWYQQTPGQGLQFLFEYFSETQRNKGNFPGRFSGRQFSNSRSEMNVSTLELGDSALYLCASSLAAGGVTDTQYFGPGTRLTVL.

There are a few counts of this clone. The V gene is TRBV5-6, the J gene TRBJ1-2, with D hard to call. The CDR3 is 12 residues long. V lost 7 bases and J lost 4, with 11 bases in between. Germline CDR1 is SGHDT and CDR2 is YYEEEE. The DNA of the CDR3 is TGTGCCAGCGCGACGGAGACCTATGGCTACACCTTC. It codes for CASATETYGYTF.

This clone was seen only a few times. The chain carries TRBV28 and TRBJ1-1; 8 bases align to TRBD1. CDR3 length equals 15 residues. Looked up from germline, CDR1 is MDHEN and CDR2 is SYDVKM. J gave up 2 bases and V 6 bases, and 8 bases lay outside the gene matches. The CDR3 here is CASRSPQGGNTEAFF. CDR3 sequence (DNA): TGTGCCAGCAGATCCCCACAGGGGGGAAACACTGAAGCTTTCTTT.

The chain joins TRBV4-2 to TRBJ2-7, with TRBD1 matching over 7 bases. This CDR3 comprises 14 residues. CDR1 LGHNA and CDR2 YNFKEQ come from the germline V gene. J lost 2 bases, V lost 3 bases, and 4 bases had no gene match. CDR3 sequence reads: CASSQDRFTYEQYF. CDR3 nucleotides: TGTGCCAGCAGCCAGGACAGGTTTACCTACGAGCAGTACTTC.

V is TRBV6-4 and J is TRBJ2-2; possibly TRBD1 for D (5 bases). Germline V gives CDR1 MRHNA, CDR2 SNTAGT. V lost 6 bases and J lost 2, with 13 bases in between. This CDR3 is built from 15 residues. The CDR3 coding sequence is TGTGCCAGCAGGGGGCTGGCATCTAACACCGGGGAGCTGTTTTTT. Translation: CASRGLASNTGELFF.

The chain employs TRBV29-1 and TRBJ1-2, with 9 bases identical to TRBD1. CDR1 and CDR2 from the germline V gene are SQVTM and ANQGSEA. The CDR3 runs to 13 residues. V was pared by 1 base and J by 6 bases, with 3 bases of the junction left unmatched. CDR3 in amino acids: CSVEGRTGDGYTF. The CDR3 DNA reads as TGCAGCGTTGAAGGGAGGACAGGGGATGGCTACACCTTC.

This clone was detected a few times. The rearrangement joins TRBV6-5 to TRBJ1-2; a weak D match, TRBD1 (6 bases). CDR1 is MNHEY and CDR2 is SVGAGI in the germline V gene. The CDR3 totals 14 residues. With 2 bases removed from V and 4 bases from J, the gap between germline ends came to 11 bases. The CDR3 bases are TGTGCCAGCAGTTACCTCGTGGACAGCTATGGCTACACCTTC. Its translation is CASSYLVDSYGYTF.

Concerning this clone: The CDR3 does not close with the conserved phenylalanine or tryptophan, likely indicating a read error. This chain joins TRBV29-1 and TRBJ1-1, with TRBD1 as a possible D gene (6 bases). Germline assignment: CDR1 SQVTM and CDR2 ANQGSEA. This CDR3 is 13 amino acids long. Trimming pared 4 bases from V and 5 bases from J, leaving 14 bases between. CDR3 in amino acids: CSVVEGGKTEAFL. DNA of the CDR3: TGCAGCGTTGTAGAGGGGGGGAAAACTGAAGCTTTCTTG.

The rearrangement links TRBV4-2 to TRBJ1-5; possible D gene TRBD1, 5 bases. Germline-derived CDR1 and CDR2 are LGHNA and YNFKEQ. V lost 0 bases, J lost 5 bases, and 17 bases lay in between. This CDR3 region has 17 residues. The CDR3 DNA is TGTGCCAGCAGCCAAGAACCCACTGGACAACGGGATCAGCCCCAGCATTTT. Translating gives CASSQEPTGQRDQPQHF.

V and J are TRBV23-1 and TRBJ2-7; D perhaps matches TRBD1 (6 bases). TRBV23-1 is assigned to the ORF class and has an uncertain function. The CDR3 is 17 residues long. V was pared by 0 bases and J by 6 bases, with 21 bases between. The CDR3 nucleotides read TGCGCCAGCAGTCAATCGTACAGGCCAAAGGGGGTTCCCGAGCAGTACTTC. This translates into CASSQSYRPKGVPEQYF.

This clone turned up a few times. CDR3 region: CASSLAQGAWYGYTF. CDR3 coding DNA: TGTGCCAGCAGCTTGGCCCAGGGGGCCTGGTATGGCTACACCTTC. The chain carries TRBV5-4 and TRBJ1-2; TRBD1 aligns across 8 bases. CDR1 SGHNT and CDR2 YYREEE come from the germline V gene (reference sequence). V gave up 0 bases and J gave up 5 bases; unmatched junction bases: 6. This CDR3 has 15 residues.

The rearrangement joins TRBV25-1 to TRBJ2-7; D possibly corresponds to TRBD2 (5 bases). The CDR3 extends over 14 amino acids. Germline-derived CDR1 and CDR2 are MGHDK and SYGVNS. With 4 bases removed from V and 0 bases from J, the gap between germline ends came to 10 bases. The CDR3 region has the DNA TGTGCCAGCAGTGGCGGAGGTAGCTCCTACGAGCAGTACTTC. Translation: CASSGGGSSYEQYF.

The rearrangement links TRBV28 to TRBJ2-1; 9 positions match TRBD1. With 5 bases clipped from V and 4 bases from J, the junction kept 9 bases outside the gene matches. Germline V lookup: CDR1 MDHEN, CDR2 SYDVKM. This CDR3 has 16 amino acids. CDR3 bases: TGTGCCAGCAGTCCCCAAGACAGGGGGATATACAATGAGCAGTTCTTC. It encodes CASSPQDRGIYNEQFF.

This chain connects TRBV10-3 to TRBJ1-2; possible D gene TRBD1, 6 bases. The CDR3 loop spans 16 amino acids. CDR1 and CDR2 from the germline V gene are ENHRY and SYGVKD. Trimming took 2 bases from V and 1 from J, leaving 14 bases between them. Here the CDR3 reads CAISEGGGLYNYGYTF. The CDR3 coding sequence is TGTGCCATCAGTGAGGGCGGGGGCCTTTATAACTATGGCTACACCTTC.

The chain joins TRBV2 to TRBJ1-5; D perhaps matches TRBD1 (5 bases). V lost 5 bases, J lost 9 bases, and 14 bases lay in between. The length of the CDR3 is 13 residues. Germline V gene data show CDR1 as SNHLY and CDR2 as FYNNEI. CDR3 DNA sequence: TGTGCCAGCAGTCCAGGGTCTGTATCGCCCCAGCATTTT. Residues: CASSPGSVSPQHF.

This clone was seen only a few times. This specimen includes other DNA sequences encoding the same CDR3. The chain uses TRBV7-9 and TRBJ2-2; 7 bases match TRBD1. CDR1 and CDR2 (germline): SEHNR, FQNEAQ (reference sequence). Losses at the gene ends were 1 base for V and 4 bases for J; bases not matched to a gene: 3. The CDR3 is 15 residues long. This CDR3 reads CASSLGQGGTGELFF. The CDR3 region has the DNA TGTGCCAGCAGCTTAGGACAGGGTGGCACCGGGGAGCTGTTTTTT.

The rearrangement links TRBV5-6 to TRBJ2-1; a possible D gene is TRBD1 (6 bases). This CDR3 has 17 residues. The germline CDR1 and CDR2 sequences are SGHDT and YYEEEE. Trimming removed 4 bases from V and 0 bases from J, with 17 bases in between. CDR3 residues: CASSIQGSASSYNEQFF. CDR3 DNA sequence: TGTGCCAGCAGCATTCAGGGGTCGGCGAGCTCCTACAATGAGCAGTTCTTC.

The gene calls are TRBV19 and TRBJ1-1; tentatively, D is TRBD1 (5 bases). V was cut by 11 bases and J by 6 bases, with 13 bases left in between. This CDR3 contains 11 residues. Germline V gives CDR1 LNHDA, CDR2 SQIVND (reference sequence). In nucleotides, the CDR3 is TGTGCCGCCGGGGGGGAGGCTGAAGCTTTCTTT. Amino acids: CAAGGEAEAFF.

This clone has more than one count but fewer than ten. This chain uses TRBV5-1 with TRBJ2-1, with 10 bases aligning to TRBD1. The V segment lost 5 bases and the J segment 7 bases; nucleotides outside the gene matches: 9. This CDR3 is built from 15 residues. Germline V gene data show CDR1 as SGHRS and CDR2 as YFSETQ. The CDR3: CASRGGTGALNEQFF. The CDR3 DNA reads TGCGCCAGCAGGGGAGGGACAGGGGCCTTGAATGAGCAGTTCTTC.